Presented here are 13 T cell receptor beta chains from one specimen sequenced in a study of early T cells in non-severe SARS-CoV-2 infection. TCRdb used MiXCR to reprocess the 5' RACE reads, holding one entry per CDR3 protein. The table shows about 50,000 distinct CDR3 sequences, with about 11% occurring only once. Specimen: whole blood. These receptors were obtained from an adult who was a healthcare worker with PCR-confirmed SARS-CoV-2 infection or an uninfected control (not recorded which).

This clonotype was counted between two and nine times. This sequence joins TRBV7-2 and TRBJ2-5; D gene ambiguous. Germline-derived CDR1 and CDR2 are SGHTA and FQGNSA. The CDR3 sequence is 13 residues long. V was shortened by 3 bases and J by 1 base, with 6 bases between the two germline ends. CDR3 DNA sequence: TGTGCCAGCAGCTTCCTCAGCCAAGAGACCCAGTACTTC. Its translation is CASSFLSQETQYF.

The CDR3 loop is CASSIPGQGSSALHF. The CDR3 DNA reads TGTGCCAGCAGTATACCGGGACAGGGATCCTCGGCCCTCCACTTT. The rearrangement uses TRBV25-1 and TRBJ1-6; TRBD1 aligns across 9 bases. CDR3 length: 15 amino acids. Germline values: CDR1 MGHDK, CDR2 SYGVNS. Trimming took 5 bases from V and 14 from J; bases not matched to a gene: 13.

This clonotype was seen at least ten times. The gene calls are TRBV4-1 and TRBJ2-3, with 11 positions matching TRBD2. Germline V gene lookup returns CDR1 MGHRA and CDR2 YSYEKL. This CDR3 has 14 amino acids. Trimming at V came to 3 bases and at J to 11 bases, leaving 7 bases not matched to a gene. CDR3 sequence reads: CASSQLAGGGGQYF. As DNA, the CDR3 is TGCGCCAGCAGCCAGCTAGCGGGAGGCGGGGGGCAGTATTTT.

This clonotype was recorded many times. The V gene is TRBV7-6, the J gene TRBJ2-3; 7 bases agree with TRBD2. V was clipped by 1 base and J by 2 bases; unmatched bases: 6. Germline V lookup: CDR1 SGHVS, CDR2 FNYEAQ. This CDR3 has 16 amino acids. CDR3 sequence (DNA): TGTGCCAGCAGCTTAGGGCGGGAGCGACACACAGATACGCAGTATTTT. This gives the protein CASSLGRERHTDTQYF.

This chain links TRBV29-1 with TRBJ1-3; D is undetermined. V was cut by 5 bases and J by 3 bases, with 8 bases left in between. Germline lookup yields CDR1 SQVTM and CDR2 ANQGSEA. The length of the CDR3 is 12 residues. The CDR3 spells CSVSGNGNTIYF. DNA of the CDR3: TGCAGCGTTTCGGGGAATGGAAACACCATATATTTT.

This sequence joins TRBV5-4 and TRBJ1-6, with 7 bases aligning to TRBD1. CDR1 SGHNT and CDR2 YYREEE come from the germline V gene (reference sequence). The CDR3 totals 15 residues. Germline trimming cut 4 bases from V and 7 bases from J; bases unmatched to any gene: 8. CDR3 sequence reads: CASSRNRGDNSPLHF. The CDR3 DNA follows: TGTGCCAGCAGCAGGAACAGGGGAGACAATTCACCCCTCCACTTT. Combining the CDR3 with reference TRBV5-4 and TRBJ1-6 gives the whole variable domain ETGVTQSPTHLIKTRGQQVTLRCSSQSGHNTVSWYQQALGQGPQFIFQYYREEENGRGNFPPRFSGLQFPNYSSELNVNALELDDSALYLCASSRNRGDNSPLHFGNGTRLTVT.

V gene TRBV12-3 or TRBV12-4 combines with J gene TRBJ2-1, with D maybe TRBD2 (6 bases). Trimming pared 6 bases from V and 2 bases from J, leaving 14 bases between. CDR3 size: 15 residues. The DNA for the CDR3 is TGTGCCAGCAGACCTCTAGCGCTTCCCTACAATGAGCAGTTCTTC. Protein product: CASRPLALPYNEQFF.

The chain is built from TRBV5-6 and TRBJ2-4; 9 bases fit TRBD1. CDR1 is SGHDT and CDR2 is YYEEEE in the germline V gene. The V gene end was trimmed by 4 bases and the J gene end by 6 bases; junction bases not matched to a gene: 11. This CDR3 comprises 16 residues. The CDR3 DNA reads as TGTGCCAGCAGCCCTACCGGGACAGGGTTGGGAAACATTCAGTACTTC. Its translation: CASSPTGTGLGNIQYF.

In this sample, this clonotype turned up many times. This chain uses TRBV3-1 with TRBJ1-5; D is perhaps TRBD1 (5 bases). This CDR3 comprises 13 residues. The germline CDR1 and CDR2 sequences are LGHDT and YNNKEL (reference sequence). V lost 0 bases and J lost 11, with 11 bases in between. The chain's CDR3 is CASSQEVGASQHF. The CDR3 DNA is TGTGCCAGCAGCCAAGAGGTAGGGGCATCCCAGCATTTT. The entire variable domain, with the rest obtained from reference TRBV3-1 and TRBJ1-5, is as follows: DTAVSQTPKYLVTQMGNDKSIKCEQNLGHDTMYWYKQDSKKFLKIMFSYNNKELIINETVPNRFSPKSPDKAHLNLHINSLELGDSAVYFCASSQEVGASQHFGDGTRLSIL.

At least ten counts were recorded for this clonotype. V gene TRBV7-2 combines with J gene TRBJ1-2; unclear D gene. Trimming pared 5 bases from V and 4 bases from J, leaving 20 bases between. CDR3 size: 16 residues. The germline V gene has CDR1 SGHTA and CDR2 FQGNSA. CDR3 loop: CASSLERASVIYGYTF. In DNA form, the CDR3 reads TGTGCCAGCAGCCTGGAGCGGGCGAGCGTTATCTATGGCTACACCTTC. The variable domain in full, completed from reference TRBV7-2 and TRBJ1-2, reads GAGVSQSPSNKVTEKGKDVELRCDPISGHTALYWYRQSLGQGLEFLIYFQGNSAPDKSGLPSDRFSAERTGGSVSTLTIQRTQQEDSAVYLCASSLERASVIYGYTFGSGTRLTVV.

The sample holds many counts of this clonotype. The chain employs TRBV10-2 and TRBJ2-7, with D unclear. CDR3 length: 12 residues. Germline V gene lookup returns CDR1 WSHSY and CDR2 SAAADI. V dropped 3 bases and J dropped 3 bases, with 6 bases sitting between them. The CDR3: CASSEDIYEQYF. CDR3 nucleotides: TGCGCCAGCAGTGAAGACATCTACGAGCAGTACTTC.

This clonotype has more than one count but fewer than ten. This sequence joins TRBV7-9 and TRBJ2-7; D is unclear. Trimming removed 5 bases from V and 4 bases from J, with 9 bases in between. The CDR3 length is 12 residues. Germline V gives CDR1 SEHNR, CDR2 FQNEAQ (reference sequence). The CDR3: CASSPRKYEQYF. CDR3 nucleotide sequence: TGTGCCAGCAGCCCTAGAAAATACGAGCAGTACTTC.

J is TRBJ2-1 and V is TRBV3-1; 10 bases match TRBD1. The CDR3 totals 16 residues. With V trimmed by 0 bases and J by 6 bases, 5 bases remained unmatched. The germline CDR1 and CDR2 sequences are LGHDT and YNNKEL (reference sequence). The CDR3 nucleotides read TGTGCCAGCAGCCAAGAGGAGACAGGGGGCTTCAATGAGCAGTTCTTC. It specifies CASSQEETGGFNEQFF.